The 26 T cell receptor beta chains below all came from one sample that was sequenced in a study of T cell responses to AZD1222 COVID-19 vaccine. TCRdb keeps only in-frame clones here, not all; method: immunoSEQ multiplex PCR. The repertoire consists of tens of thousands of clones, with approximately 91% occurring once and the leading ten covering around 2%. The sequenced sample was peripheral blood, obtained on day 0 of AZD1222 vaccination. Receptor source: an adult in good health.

The CDR3 bases are TGTGCCAGCAGTCGTAAGACAGGGTCGTGGATCTACGAGCAGTACTTC. This sequence encodes CASSRKTGSWIYEQYF. The rearrangement joins TRBV6-2 or TRBV6-3 to TRBJ2-7, with TRBD1 matching 7 bases. Germline loops: CDR1 MNHEY, CDR2 SVGEGT. The ends lost 5 bases at V and 3 bases at J; junction bases unmatched: 13. The CDR3 loop spans 16 amino acids.

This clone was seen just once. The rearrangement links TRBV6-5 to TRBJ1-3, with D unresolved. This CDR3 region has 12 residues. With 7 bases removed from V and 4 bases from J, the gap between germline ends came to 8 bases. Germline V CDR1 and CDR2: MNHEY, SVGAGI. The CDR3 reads CASKVTGNTIYF. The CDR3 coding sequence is TGTGCCAGCAAGGTCACAGGAAACACCATATATTTT.

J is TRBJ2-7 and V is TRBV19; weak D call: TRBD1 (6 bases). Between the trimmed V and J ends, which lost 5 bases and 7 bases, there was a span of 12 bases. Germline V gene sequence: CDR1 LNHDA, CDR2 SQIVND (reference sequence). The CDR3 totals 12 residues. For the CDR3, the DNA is TGTGCCAGTAGTGTCGGACAGTCGGAGCAGTACTTC. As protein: CASSVGQSEQYF.

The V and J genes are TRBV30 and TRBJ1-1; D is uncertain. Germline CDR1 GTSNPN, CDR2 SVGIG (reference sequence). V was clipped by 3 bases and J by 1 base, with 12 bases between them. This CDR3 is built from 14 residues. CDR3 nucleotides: TGTGCCTGGAGCGAAAATTCGGAGAACACTGAAGCTTTCTTT. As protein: CAWSENSENTEAFF. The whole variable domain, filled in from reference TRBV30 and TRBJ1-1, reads SQTIHQWPATLVQPVGSPLSLECTVEGTSNPNLYWYRQAAGRGLQLLFYSVGIGQISSEVPQNLSASRPQDRQFILSSKKLLLSDSGFYLCAWSENSENTEAFFGQGTRLTVV.

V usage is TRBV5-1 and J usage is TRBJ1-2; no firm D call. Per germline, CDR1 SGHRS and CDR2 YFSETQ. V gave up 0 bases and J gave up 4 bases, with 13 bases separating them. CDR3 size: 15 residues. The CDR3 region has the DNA TGCGCCAGCAGCTTGGCCAAGGTCAAGGGCTATGGCTACACCTTC. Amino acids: CASSLAKVKGYGYTF.

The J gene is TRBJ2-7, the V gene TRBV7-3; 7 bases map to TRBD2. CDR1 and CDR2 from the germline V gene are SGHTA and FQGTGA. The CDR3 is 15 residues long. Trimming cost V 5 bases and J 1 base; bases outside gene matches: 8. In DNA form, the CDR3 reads TGTGCCAGCAGCCTCGGGGCGGGAGAATCCTACGAGCAGTACTTC. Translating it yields CASSLGAGESYEQYF. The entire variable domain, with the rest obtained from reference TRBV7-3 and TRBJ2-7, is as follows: GAGVSQTPSNKVTEKGKYVELRCDPISGHTALYWYRQSLGQGPEFLIYFQGTGAADDSGLPNDRFFAVRPEGSVSTLKIQRTERGDSAVYLCASSLGAGESYEQYFGPGTRLTVT.

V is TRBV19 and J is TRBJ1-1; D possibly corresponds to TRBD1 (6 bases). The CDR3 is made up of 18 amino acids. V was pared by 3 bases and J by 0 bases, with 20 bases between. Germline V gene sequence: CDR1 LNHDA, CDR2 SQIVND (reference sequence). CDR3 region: CASSIPPTGETMNTEAFF. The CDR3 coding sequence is TGTGCCAGTAGTATCCCGCCGACAGGAGAAACCATGAACACTGAAGCTTTCTTT.

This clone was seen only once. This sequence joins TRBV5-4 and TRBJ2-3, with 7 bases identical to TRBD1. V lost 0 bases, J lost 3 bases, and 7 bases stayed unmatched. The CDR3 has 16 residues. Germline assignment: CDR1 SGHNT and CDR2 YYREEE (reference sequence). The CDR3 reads CASSLGVTGWTDTQYF. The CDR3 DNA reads TGTGCCAGCAGCTTGGGGGTGACAGGGTGGACAGATACGCAGTATTTT.

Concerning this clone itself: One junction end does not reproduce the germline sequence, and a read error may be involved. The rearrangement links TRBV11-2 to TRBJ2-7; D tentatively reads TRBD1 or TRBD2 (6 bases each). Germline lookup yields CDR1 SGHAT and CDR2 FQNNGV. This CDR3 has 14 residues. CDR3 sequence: CASSLGALGGEQCF. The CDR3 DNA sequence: TGTGCCAGCAGCTTAGGGGCCCTCGGGGGCGAGCAGTGCTTC.

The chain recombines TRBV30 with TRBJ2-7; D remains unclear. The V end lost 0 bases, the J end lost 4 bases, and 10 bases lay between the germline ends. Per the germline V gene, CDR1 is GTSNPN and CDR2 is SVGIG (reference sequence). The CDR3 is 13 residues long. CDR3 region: CAWSVPDFYEQYF. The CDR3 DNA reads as TGTGCCTGGAGTGTACCGGATTTTTACGAGCAGTACTTC.

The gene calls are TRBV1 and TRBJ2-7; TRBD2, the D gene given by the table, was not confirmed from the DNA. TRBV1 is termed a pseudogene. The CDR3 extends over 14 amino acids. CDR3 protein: CTSSQKPSVHEQYF. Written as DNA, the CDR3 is TGCACCAGCAGCCAGAAGCCCTCGGTCCACGAGCAGTACTTC.

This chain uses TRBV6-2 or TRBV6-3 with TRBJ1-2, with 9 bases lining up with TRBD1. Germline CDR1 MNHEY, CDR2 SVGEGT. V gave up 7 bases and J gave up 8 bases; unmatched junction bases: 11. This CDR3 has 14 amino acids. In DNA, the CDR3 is TGTGCCAGCACCCCGGGACAGGGCCTAAGGGGCTACACCTTC. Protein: CASTPGQGLRGYTF.

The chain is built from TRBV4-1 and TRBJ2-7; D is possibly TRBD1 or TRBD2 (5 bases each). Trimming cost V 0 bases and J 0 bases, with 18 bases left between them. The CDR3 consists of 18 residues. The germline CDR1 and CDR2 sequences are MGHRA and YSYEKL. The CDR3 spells CASSQEFFGDRFSYEQYF. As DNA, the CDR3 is TGCGCCAGCAGCCAAGAATTCTTTGGGGACCGTTTCTCCTACGAGCAGTACTTC.

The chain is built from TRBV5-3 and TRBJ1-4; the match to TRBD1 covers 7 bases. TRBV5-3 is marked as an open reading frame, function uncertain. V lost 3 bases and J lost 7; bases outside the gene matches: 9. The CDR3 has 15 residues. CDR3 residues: CARSWIQGWVEKLFF. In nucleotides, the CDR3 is TGTGCCAGAAGCTGGATACAGGGGTGGGTTGAAAAACTGTTTTTT.

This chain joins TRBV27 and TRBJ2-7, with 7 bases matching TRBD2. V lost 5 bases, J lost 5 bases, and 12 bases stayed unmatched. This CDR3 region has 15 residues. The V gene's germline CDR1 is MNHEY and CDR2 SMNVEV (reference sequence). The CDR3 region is CASSPMYGLVHEQYF. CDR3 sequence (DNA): TGTGCCAGCAGTCCCATGTACGGACTAGTCCACGAGCAGTACTTC.

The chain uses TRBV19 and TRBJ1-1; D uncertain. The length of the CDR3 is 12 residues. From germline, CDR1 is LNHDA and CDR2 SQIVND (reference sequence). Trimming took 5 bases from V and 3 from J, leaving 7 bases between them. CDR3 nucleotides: TGTGCCAGTAGTCAGGACTACACTGAAGCTTTCTTT. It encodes CASSQDYTEAFF.

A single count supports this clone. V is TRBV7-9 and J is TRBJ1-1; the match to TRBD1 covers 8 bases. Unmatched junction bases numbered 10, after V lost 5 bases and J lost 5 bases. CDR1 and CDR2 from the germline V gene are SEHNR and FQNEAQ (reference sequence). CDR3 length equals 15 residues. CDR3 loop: CASSPRRGPGTEAFF. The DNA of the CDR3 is TGTGCCAGCAGCCCCCGCAGGGGGCCGGGGACTGAAGCTTTCTTT.

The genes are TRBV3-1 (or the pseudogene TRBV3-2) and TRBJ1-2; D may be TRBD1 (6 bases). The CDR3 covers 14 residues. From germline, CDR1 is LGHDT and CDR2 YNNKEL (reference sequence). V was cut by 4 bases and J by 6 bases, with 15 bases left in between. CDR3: CASSPTGIGDGYTF. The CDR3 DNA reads TGTGCCAGCAGCCCTACAGGGATAGGGGATGGCTACACCTTC.

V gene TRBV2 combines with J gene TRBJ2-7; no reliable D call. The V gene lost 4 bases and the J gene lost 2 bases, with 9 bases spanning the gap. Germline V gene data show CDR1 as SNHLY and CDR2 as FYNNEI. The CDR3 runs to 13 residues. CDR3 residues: CASSVEEPYEQYF. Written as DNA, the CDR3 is TGTGCCAGCAGTGTTGAGGAGCCCTACGAGCAGTACTTC.

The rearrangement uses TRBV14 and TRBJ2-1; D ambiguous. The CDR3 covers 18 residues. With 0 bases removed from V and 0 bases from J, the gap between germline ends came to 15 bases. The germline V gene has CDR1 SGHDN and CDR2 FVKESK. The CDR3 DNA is TGTGCCAGCAGCCAAGAAGTTTACTACCCGAGCTCCTACAATGAGCAGTTCTTC. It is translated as CASSQEVYYPSSYNEQFF.

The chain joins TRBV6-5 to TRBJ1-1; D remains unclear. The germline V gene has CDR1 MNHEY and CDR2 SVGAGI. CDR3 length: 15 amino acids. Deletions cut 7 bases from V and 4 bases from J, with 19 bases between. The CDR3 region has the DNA TGTGCCAGCACATGGACGGTTGAGCAAGTCACTGAAGCTTTCTTT. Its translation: CASTWTVEQVTEAFF.

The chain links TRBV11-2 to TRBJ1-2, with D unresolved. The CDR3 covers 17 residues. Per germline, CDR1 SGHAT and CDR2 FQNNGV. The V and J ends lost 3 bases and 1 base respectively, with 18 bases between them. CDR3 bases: TGTGCCAGCAGCTTCCCAGTTACGACACGAAATAACTATGGCTACACCTTC. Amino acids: CASSFPVTTRNNYGYTF.

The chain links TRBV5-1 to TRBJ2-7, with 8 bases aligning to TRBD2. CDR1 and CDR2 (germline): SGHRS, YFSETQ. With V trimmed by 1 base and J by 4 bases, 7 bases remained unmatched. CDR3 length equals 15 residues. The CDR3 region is CASSLNSGSGYEQYF. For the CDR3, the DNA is TGCGCCAGCAGCTTGAACAGCGGGAGTGGGTACGAGCAGTACTTC.

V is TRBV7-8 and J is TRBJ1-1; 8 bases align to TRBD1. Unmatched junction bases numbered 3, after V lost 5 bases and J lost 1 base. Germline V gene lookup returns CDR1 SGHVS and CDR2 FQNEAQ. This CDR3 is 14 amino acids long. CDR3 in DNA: TGTGCCAGCAGCCCGACAGGGGAGAACACTGAAGCTTTCTTT. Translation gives CASSPTGENTEAFF.

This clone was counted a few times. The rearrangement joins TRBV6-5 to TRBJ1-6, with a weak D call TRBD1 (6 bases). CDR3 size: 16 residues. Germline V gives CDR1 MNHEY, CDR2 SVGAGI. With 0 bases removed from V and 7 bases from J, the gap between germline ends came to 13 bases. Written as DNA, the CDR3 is TGTGCCAGCAGTTACTCGCTGGACAGAGACAATTCACCCCTCCACTTT. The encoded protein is CASSYSLDRDNSPLHF.

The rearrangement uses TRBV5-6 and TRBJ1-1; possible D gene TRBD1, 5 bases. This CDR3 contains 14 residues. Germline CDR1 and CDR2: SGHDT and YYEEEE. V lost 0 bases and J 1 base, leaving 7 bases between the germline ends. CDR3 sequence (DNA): TGTGCCAGCAGCTTGGTTGGGGGGAACACTGAAGCTTTCTTT. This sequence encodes CASSLVGGNTEAFF.